This entry is about one T cell receptor (beta chain). Its antigen is unidentified. The sample originates from a study of OX40 agonist ivuxolimab in advanced cancers. As for the study in general: Among those treated, three patients had partial responses, one with hepatocellular carcinoma and two with cutaneous melanoma. General study results and limits: Blood T cells, both CD4+ and CD8+, expanded clonally by week 6 at 0.1 to 3.0 mg/kg.

This CDR3 has 16 residues. The V end lost 4 bases, the J end lost 1 base, and 16 bases lay between the germline ends. Germline values: CDR1 MNHEY, CDR2 SVGAGI. Libraries were prepared by immunoSEQ multiplex PCR; TCRdb keeps only in-frame clonotypes and omits some of them. There are 80,000 or so clones in the sample; under 90% occur only once, and over 6% lies in the top ten. The sequencing here drew on CD4+ or CD8+ T cells sorted from blood, taken in a trial of the OX40 agonist ivuxolimab. The V and J genes are TRBV6-5 and TRBJ1-1; possibly TRBD1 for D (6 bases). This sequence originates from an adult with an advanced solid tumor such as melanoma, head and neck, liver or kidney cancer. This chain's CDR3 is CASSWGNRDWNTEAFF. In DNA form, the CDR3 reads TGTGCCAGCAGTTGGGGTAACAGGGATTGGAACACTGAAGCTTTCTTT.